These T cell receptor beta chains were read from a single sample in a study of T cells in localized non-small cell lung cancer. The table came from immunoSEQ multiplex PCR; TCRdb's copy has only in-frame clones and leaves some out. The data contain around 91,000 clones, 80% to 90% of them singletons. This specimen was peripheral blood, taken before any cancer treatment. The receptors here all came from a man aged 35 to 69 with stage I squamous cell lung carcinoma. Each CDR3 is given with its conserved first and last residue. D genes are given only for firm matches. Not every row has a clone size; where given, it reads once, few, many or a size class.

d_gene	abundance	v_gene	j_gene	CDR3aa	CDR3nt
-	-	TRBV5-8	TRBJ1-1	CASSVGGFMNTEAFF	TGTGCCAGCAGCGTGGGGGGGTTCATGAACACTGAAGCTTTCTTT
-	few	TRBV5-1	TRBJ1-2	CASSLAKGYGYTF	TGCGCCAGCAGCTTGGCGAAGGGGTATGGCTACACCTTC
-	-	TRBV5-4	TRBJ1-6	CASSFRAGESPLHF	TGTGCCAGCAGCTTTCGGGCAGGGGAATCCCCCCTCCACTTT
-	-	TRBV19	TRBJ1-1	CASSSGTTRKAFF	TGTGCCAGTAGTTCAGGGACAACCCGAAAAGCTTTCTTT
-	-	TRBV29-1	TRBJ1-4	CSVDLASNEKLFF	TGCAGCGTTGACTTGGCCTCTAATGAAAAACTGTTTTTT
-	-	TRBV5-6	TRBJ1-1	CASSLDPEGKHTEAFF	TGTGCCAGCAGCTTGGATCCGGAGGGAAAACACACTGAAGCTTTCTTT
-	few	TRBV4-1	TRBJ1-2	CASSQEAGRIVGYTF	TGCGCCAGCAGCCAAGAGGCGGGGAGGATCGTTGGCTACACCTTC
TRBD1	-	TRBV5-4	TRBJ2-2	CASSFQGAGGELFF	TGTGCCAGCAGCTTCCAGGGGGCAGGCGGGGAGCTGTTTTTT
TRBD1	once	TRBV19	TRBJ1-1	CASSIEGRGRIRTEAFF	TGTGCCAGTAGTATAGAAGGGAGGGGGCGGATACGGACTGAAGCTTTCTTT
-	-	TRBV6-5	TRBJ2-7	CASSADRYEQYF	TGTGCCAGCAGTGCCGACAGGTACGAGCAGTACTTC
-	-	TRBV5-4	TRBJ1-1	CASSSQSNTEAFF	TGTGCCAGCAGCTCACAGTCGAACACTGAAGCTTTCTTT
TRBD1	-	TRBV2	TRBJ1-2	CASSAKKTGIYGYTF	TGTGCCAGCAGCGCCAAGAAGACAGGGATCTATGGCTACACCTTC